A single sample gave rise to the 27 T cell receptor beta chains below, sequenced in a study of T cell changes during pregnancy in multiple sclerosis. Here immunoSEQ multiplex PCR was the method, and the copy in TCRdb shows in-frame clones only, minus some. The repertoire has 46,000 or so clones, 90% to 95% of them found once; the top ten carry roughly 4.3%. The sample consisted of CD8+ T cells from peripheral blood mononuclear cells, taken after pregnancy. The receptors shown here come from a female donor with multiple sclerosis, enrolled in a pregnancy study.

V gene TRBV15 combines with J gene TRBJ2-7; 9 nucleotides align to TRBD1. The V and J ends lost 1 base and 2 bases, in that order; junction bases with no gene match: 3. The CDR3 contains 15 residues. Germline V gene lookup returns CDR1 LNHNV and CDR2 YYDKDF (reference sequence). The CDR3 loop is CATSRGQGVAYEQYF. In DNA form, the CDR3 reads TGTGCCACCAGCAGAGGACAGGGGGTCGCCTACGAGCAGTACTTC.

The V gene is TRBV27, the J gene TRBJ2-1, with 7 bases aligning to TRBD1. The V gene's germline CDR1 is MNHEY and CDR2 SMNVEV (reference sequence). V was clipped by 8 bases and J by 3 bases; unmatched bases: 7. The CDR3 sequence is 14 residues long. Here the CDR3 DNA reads TGTGCCAGCTCGATCAGGGGGAGCTACAATGAGCAGTTCTTC. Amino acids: CASSIRGSYNEQFF.

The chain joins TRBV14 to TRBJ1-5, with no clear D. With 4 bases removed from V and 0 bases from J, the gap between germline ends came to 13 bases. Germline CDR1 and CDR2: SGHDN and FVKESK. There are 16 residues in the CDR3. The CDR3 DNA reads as TGTGCCAGCAGCCTCGCGGGCCTGCTTAGCAATCAGCCCCAGCATTTT. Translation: CASSLAGLLSNQPQHF. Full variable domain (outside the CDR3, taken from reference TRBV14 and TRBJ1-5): EAGVTQFPSHSVIEKGQTVTLRCDPISGHDNLYWYRRVMGKEIKFLLHFVKESKQDESGMPNNRFLAERTGGTYSTLKVQPAELEDSGVYFCASSLAGLLSNQPQHFGDGTRLSIL.

The CDR3 region is CASSSNRGTYEQYF. CDR3 coding DNA: TGTGCCAGCAGCTCTAACAGGGGGACCTACGAGCAGTACTTC. This chain joins TRBV27 and TRBJ2-7; TRBD1 matches at 8 bases. The V and J ends lost 6 bases and 2 bases, in that order; junction bases with no gene match: 6. Germline lookup yields CDR1 MNHEY and CDR2 SMNVEV (reference sequence). CDR3 size: 14 residues.

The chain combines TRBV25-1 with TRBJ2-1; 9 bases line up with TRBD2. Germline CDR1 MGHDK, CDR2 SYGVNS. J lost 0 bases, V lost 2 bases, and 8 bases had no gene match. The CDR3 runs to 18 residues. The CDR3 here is CASSEGGGGQSSYNEQFF. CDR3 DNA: TGTGCCAGCAGTGAAGGCGGGGGGGGCCAAAGCTCCTACAATGAGCAGTTCTTC.

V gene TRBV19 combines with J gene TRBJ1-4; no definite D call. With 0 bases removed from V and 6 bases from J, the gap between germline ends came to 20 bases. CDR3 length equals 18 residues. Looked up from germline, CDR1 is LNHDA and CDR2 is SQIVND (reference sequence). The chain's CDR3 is CASSIDPPEAAFYEKLFF. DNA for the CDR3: TGTGCCAGTAGTATAGACCCCCCGGAAGCGGCCTTTTATGAAAAACTGTTTTTT. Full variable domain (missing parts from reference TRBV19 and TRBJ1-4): DGGITQSPKYLFRKEGQNVTLSCEQNLNHDAMYWYRQDPGQGLRLIYYSQIVNDFQKGDIAEGYSVSREKKESFPLTVTSAQKNPTAFYLCASSIDPPEAAFYEKLFFGSGTQLSVL.

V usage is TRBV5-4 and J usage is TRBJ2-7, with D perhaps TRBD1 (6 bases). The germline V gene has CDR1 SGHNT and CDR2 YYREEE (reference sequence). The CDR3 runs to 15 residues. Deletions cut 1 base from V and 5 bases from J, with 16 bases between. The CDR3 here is CASSLMWQGYDEQYF. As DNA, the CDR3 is TGTGCCAGCAGCTTGATGTGGCAGGGGTACGACGAGCAGTACTTC.

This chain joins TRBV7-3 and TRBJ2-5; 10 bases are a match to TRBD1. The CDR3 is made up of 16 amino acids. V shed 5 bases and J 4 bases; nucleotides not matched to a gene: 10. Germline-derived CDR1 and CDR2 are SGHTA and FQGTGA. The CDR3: CASSPTGQGVLETQYF. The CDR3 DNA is TGTGCCAGCAGCCCCACTGGACAGGGGGTCTTAGAGACCCAGTACTTC. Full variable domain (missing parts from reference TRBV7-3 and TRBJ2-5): GAGVSQTPSNKVTEKGKYVELRCDPISGHTALYWYRQSLGQGPEFLIYFQGTGAADDSGLPNDRFFAVRPEGSVSTLKIQRTERGDSAVYLCASSPTGQGVLETQYFGPGTRLLVL.

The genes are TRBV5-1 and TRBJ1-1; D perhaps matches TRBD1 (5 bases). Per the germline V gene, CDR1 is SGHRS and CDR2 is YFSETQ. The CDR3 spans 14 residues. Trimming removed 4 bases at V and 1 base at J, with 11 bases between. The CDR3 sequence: CASSVLTGNTEAFF. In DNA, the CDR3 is TGCGCCAGCAGCGTACTAACAGGGAACACTGAAGCTTTCTTT.

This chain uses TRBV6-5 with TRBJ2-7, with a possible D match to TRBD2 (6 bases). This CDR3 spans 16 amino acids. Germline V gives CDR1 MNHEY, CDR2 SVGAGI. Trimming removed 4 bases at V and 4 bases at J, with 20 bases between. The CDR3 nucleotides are TGTGCCAGCAGTTTACCGGGCGGAGGGGAAGCTTACGAGCAGTACTTC. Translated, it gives CASSLPGGGEAYEQYF.

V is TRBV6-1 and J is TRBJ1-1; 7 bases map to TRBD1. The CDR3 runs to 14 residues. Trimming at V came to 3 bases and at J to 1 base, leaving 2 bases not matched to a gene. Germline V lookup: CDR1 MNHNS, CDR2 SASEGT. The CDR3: CASSETGPNTEAFF. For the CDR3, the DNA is TGTGCCAGCAGTGAGACAGGGCCGAACACTGAAGCTTTCTTT.

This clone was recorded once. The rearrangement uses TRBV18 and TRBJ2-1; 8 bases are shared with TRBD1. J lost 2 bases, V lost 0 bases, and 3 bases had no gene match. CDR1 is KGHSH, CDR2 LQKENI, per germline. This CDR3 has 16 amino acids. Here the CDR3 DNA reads TGTGCCAGCTCACCACCGGCAGGGGGCGCCTACAATGAGCAGTTCTTC. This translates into CASSPPAGGAYNEQFF.

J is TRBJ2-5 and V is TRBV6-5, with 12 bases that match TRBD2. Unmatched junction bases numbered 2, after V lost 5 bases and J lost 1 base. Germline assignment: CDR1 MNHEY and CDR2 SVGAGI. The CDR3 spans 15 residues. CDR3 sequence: CASSALAGGQETQYF. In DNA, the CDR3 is TGTGCCAGCAGTGCACTAGCGGGGGGCCAAGAGACCCAGTACTTC.

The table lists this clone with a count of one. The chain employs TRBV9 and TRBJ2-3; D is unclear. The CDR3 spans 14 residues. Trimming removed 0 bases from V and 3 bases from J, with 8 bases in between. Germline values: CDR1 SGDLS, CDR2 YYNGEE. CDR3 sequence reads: CASSVETATDTQYF. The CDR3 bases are TGTGCCAGCAGCGTAGAAACAGCTACAGATACGCAGTATTTT.

The CDR3 DNA is TGCGCCAGCAGCTTCGCCGGGACAGGGGGCTCTAATTCACCCCTCCACTTT. Its translation: CASSFAGTGGSNSPLHF. The genes are TRBV5-1 and TRBJ1-6, with 12 bases fitting TRBD1. The CDR3 extends over 17 amino acids. V gave up 2 bases and J gave up 6 bases; unmatched junction bases: 6. Per germline, CDR1 SGHRS and CDR2 YFSETQ.

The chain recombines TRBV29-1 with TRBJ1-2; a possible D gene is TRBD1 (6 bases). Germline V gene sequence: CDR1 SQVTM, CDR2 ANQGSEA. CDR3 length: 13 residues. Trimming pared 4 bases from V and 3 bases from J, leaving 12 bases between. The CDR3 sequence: CSVGGGEHYGYTF. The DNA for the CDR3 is TGCAGCGTTGGGGGGGGCGAACACTATGGCTACACCTTC. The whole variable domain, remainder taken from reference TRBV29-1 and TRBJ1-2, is SAVISQKPSRDICQRGTSLTIQCQVDSQVTMMFWYRQQPGQSLTLIATANQGSEATYESGFVIDKFPISRPNLTFSTLTVSNMSPEDSSIYLCSVGGGEHYGYTFGSGTRLTVV.

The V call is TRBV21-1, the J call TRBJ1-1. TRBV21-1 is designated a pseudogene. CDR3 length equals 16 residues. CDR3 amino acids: CASSNRGYTDKTEAFF. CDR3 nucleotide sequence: TGTGCCAGCAGCAATCGGGGATACACTGATAAGACTGAAGCTTTCTTT.

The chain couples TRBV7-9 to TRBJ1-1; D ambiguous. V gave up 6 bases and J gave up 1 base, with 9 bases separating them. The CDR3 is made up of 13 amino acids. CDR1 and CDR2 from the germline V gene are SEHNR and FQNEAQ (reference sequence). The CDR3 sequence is CASSSTENTEAFF. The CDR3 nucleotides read TGTGCCAGCAGTTCAACAGAGAACACTGAAGCTTTCTTT. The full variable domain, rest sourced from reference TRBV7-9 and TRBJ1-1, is DTGVSQNPRHKITKRGQNVTFRCDPISEHNRLYWYRQTLGQGPEFLTYFQNEAQLEKSRLLSDRFSAERPKGSFSTLEIQRTEQGDSAMYLCASSSTENTEAFFGQGTRLTVV.

Here the CDR3 reads CASRHRVFSGGYTF. The CDR3 DNA sequence: TGTGCCAGCAGACACCGGGTCTTTTCGGGGGGCTACACCTTC. The rearrangement joins TRBV6-5 to TRBJ1-2; no firm D call. The germline V gene encodes CDR1 MNHEY and CDR2 SVGAGI. Trimming cost V 6 bases and J 8 bases, with 19 bases left between them. There are 14 residues in the CDR3.

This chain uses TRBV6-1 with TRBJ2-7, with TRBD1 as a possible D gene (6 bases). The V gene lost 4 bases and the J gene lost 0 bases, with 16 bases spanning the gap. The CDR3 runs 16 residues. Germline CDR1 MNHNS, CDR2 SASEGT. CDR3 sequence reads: CASSVRDTTTSYEQYF. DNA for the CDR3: TGTGCCAGCAGTGTCCGGGACACGACGACCTCCTACGAGCAGTACTTC.

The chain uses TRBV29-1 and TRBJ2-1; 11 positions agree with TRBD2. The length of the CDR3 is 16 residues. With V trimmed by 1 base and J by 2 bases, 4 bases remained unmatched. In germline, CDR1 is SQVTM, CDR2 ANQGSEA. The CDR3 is CSVEGRLAGPYNEQFF. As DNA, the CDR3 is TGCAGCGTTGAAGGGAGACTAGCGGGACCCTACAATGAGCAGTTCTTC.

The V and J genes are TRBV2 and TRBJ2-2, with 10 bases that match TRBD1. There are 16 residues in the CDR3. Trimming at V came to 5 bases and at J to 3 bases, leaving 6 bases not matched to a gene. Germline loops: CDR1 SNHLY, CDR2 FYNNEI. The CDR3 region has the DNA TGTGCCAGCAGTACTTCCGGGACAGGGGACACCGGGGAGCTGTTTTTT. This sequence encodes CASSTSGTGDTGELFF.

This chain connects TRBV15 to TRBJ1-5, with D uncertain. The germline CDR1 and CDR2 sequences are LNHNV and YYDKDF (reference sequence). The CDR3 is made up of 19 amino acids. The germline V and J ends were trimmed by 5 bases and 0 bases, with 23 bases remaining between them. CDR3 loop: CATSDGLGRAGDSNQPQHF. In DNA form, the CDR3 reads TGTGCCACCAGCGACGGATTGGGGAGGGCTGGGGATAGCAATCAGCCCCAGCATTTT.

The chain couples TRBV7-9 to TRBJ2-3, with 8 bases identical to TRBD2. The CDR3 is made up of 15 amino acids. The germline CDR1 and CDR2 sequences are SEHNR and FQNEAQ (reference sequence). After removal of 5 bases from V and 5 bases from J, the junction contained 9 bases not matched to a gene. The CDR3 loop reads CASSPPAGAGDTQYF. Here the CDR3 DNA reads TGTGCCAGCAGCCCACCAGCGGGAGCGGGAGATACGCAGTATTTT.

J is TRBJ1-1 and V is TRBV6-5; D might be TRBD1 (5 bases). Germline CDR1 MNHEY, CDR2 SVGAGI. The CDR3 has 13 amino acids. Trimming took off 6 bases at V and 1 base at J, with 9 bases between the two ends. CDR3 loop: CASSLGQNTEAFF. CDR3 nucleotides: TGTGCCAGCAGCTTAGGACAGAACACTGAAGCTTTCTTT.

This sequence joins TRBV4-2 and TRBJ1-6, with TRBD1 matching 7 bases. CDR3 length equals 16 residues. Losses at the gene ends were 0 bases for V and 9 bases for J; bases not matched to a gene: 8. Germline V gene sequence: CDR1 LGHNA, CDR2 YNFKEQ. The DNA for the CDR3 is TGTGCCAGCAGCCAAGAGGGGCCAGGGGGTGGTTCACCCCTCCACTTT. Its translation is CASSQEGPGGGSPLHF.

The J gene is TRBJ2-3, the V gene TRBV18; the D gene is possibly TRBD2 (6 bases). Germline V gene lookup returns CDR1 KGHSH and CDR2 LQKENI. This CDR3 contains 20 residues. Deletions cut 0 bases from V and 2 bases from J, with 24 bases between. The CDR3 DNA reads TGTGCCAGCTCACCACCCGGGAAGAATAGGGGACTGAGAGACACAGATACGCAGTATTTT. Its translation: CASSPPGKNRGLRDTDTQYF.